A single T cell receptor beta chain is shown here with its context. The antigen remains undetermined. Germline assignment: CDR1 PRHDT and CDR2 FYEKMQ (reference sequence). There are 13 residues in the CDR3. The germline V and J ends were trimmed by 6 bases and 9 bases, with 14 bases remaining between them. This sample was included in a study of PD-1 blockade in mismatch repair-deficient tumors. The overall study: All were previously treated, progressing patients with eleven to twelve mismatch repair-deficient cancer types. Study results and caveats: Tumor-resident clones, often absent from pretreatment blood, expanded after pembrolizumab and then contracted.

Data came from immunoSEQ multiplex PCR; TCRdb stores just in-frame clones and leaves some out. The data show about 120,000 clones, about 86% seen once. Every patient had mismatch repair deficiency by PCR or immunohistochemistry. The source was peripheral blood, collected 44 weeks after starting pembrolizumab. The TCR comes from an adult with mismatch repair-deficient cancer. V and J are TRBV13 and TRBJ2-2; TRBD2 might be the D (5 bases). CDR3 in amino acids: CASSHFRERELFF. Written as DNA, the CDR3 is TGTGCCAGCAGTCATTTTAGGGAGCGGGAGCTGTTTTTT.